The 18 T cell receptor beta chains given below trace back to one sample, sequenced in a study of monozygotic twins with inflammatory bowel disease. TCRdb re-called the 5' RACE reads and shows each CDR3 protein once, DNA omitted. Found here are some 150,000 distinct CDR3 sequences; the top ten clones hold 2% to 3%. The sequenced sample was blood. The receptors come from a human donor with ulcerative colitis or Crohn's disease, or a healthy co-twin of an affected twin (not recorded which).

V is TRBV7-3 and J is TRBJ2-1; lacking DNA, the TRBD1 call made by TCRdb goes unchecked. The CDR3 runs to 16 residues. Per germline, CDR1 SGHTA and CDR2 FQGTGA. The CDR3 loop reads CASSPSKRGPTNEQFF. Together with reference TRBV7-3 and TRBJ2-1, the CDR3 gives the full variable domain: GAGVSQTPSNKVTEKGKYVELRCDPISGHTALYWYRQSLGQGPEFLIYFQGTGAADDSGLPNDRFFAVRPEGSVSTLKIQRTERGDSAVYLCASSPSKRGPTNEQFFGPGTRLTVL.

J is TRBJ1-2 and V is TRBV15. CDR1 and CDR2 from the germline V gene are LNHNV and YYDKDF (reference sequence). The length of the CDR3 is 15 residues. The CDR3 here is CATSTGRAGPYGYTF. The full variable domain, completed using reference TRBV15 and TRBJ1-2, is DAMVIQNPRYQVTQFGKPVTLSCSQTLNHNVMYWYQQKSSQAPKLLFHYYDKDFNNEADTPDNFQSRRPNTSFCFLDIRSPGLGDTAMYLCATSTGRAGPYGYTFGSGTRLTVV.

This chain joins TRBV28 and TRBJ2-7; TCRdb's D call of TRBD1 is untestable without DNA. In germline, CDR1 is MDHEN, CDR2 SYDVKM. This CDR3 contains 13 residues. The CDR3 region is CASRLFGAQEQYF.

The CDR3 protein is CASSRATTSYNEQFF. V gene TRBV9 combines with J gene TRBJ2-1. The CDR3 has 15 amino acids. In germline, CDR1 is SGDLS, CDR2 YYNGEE.

The rearrangement joins TRBV7-2 to TRBJ2-5; TCRdb selects TRBD1, and the lack of DNA leaves this call unchecked. The CDR3 has 15 amino acids. The germline gives CDR1 SGHTA, CDR2 FQGNSA. The CDR3 sequence is CASSYGTGGWETQYF.

The V call is TRBV27, the J call TRBJ1-6; lacking DNA, the TRBD1 call made by TCRdb goes unchecked. Germline CDR1 reads MNHEY; CDR2 reads SMNVEV (reference sequence). There are 18 residues in the CDR3. Here the CDR3 reads CASSFRDRGLSYNSPLHF.

This chain joins TRBV12-3 or TRBV12-4 and TRBJ2-7; TCRdb lists TRBD2, though no DNA is available to test this call. This CDR3 region has 19 residues. The chain's CDR3 is CASSPPRRLAGGKGYEQYF.

The chain couples TRBV20-1 to TRBJ2-1; TCRdb gives TRBD2 as the D gene, but with no DNA this cannot be confirmed. The length of the CDR3 is 15 residues. Germline-derived CDR1 and CDR2 are DFQATT and SNEGSKA (reference sequence). The CDR3 sequence: CSASIRLAAYNEQFF.

The chain recombines TRBV20-1 with TRBJ2-1; absent DNA, TCRdb's TRBD1 call cannot be checked. Germline assignment: CDR1 DFQATT and CDR2 SNEGSKA (reference sequence). This CDR3 has 13 residues. This CDR3 reads CSAGIGQYNEQFF.

V usage is TRBV12-3 or TRBV12-4 and J usage is TRBJ2-7; TCRdb's assignment of TRBD2 cannot be checked, as there is no DNA. The CDR3 is made up of 13 amino acids. The CDR3 region is CASSLGLAYEQYF.

The chain has TRBV28 and TRBJ2-5. Germline CDR1 MDHEN, CDR2 SYDVKM. CDR3 size: 12 residues. The chain's CDR3 is CASRELMGTQYF.

The gene calls are TRBV5-6 and TRBJ1-5; the TCRdb call, TRBD1, lacks DNA for checking. Germline V CDR1 and CDR2: SGHDT, YYEEEE. This CDR3 region has 16 residues. The CDR3 here is CASSLGTGKSNQPQHF.

This chain links TRBV7-2 with TRBJ1-2; the TCRdb call, TRBD1, lacks DNA for checking. The germline V gene encodes CDR1 SGHTA and CDR2 FQGNSA. The CDR3 covers 16 residues. The CDR3: CASSSIVGTALYGYTF.

The rearrangement links TRBV12-3 or TRBV12-4 to TRBJ2-7; TCRdb reports TRBD1, a call that lacks DNA to check it against. The CDR3 is 17 amino acids. The CDR3 spells CASSRSPRTPSSYEQYF.

The gene calls are TRBV12-3 or TRBV12-4 and TRBJ2-5; TCRdb outputs TRBD1, but without DNA this stays unchecked. CDR3 length equals 15 residues. CDR3 sequence reads: CASRGPGKSAETQYF.

This chain joins TRBV5-1 and TRBJ1-4. The CDR3 has 13 residues. Per the germline V gene, CDR1 is SGHRS and CDR2 is YFSETQ. The chain's CDR3 is CASSVNGGEKLFF.

J is TRBJ1-2 and V is TRBV7-8. CDR3 length equals 13 residues. Germline V CDR1 and CDR2: SGHVS, FQNEAQ. CDR3 loop: CASSLAGDNGYTF.

The chain couples TRBV5-1 to TRBJ2-2. The germline CDR1 and CDR2 sequences are SGHRS and YFSETQ. The CDR3 runs 14 residues. The CDR3 sequence is CASSFDGSQGELFF.